The source of this TCR beta chain is a study of cytomegalovirus exposure and HLA in healthy donors. Both 60 Vbeta primers and 13 Jbeta primers went into the PCR. The repertoire was sequenced with immunoSEQ multiplex PCR; TCRdb's copy has only in-frame clones and lacks some. Among about 140,000 clones listed, 80% were seen once. This CDR3 contains 16 residues. V dropped 1 base and J dropped 2 bases, with 12 bases sitting between them. The germline V gene has CDR1 LGHNA and CDR2 YNFKEQ. Remarks on this clone: Its cognate antigen is unknown.

The donors comprised healthy bone marrow donors. Findings and caveats of the study: The study reported that TCR beta sequences accurately predicted HLA-A and HLA-B alleles in most subjects.

The V gene is TRBV4-2, the J gene TRBJ2-1, with D maybe TRBD1 (5 bases). Sequencing input: PBMCs. This TCR was sampled from a male donor in good health and CMV-seropositive. The CDR3 nucleotides are TGTGCCAGCAGCCAAGTTCGGGTACAGGCCTACAATGAGCAGTTCTTC. It translates to CASSQVRVQAYNEQFF.